One T cell receptor beta chain is described in this entry. Its antigen remains unknown. This specimen comes from a study of graft-versus-host responses after intestinal transplantation. The CDR3 sequence is 14 residues long. V dropped 5 bases and J dropped 0 bases, with 11 bases sitting between them. CDR1 SGHRS and CDR2 YFSETQ come from the germline V gene. Generated by immunoSEQ multiplex PCR, the TCRdb table keeps only in-frame clones and is missing some. This table has 89,000 or so clones, roughly 80% appearing once. The sequencing used unstimulated CD4+ T cells sorted from spleen or lymph node cells, collected before intestinal transplant. The chain employs TRBV5-1 and TRBJ2-5, with a tentative D call TRBD2 (5 bases). This TCR derives from a human donor who received an intestinal transplant. Written as DNA, the CDR3 is TGCGCCAGCAGACTCTCGGGGTACCAAGAGACCCAGTACTTC. This gives the protein CASRLSGYQETQYF.